These 5 T cell receptor beta chains share one sample of origin, sequenced in a study of blood T cell repertoires in COVID-19. Measured with immunoSEQ multiplex PCR; TCRdb has only the in-frame clones, and not every one. This table holds about 280,000 clones, 88% found once. Input material: peripheral blood. These receptors all stem from a man younger than 35 with active or convalescent COVID-19.

In its sample, this clone was seen once. The chain carries TRBV11-1 and TRBJ1-1; possibly TRBD1 for D (6 bases). V dropped 1 base and J dropped 4 bases, with 13 bases sitting between them. CDR1 is SGHAT and CDR2 is FQDESV in the germline V gene (reference sequence). This CDR3 comprises 15 residues. CDR3 DNA: TGTGCCAGCAGCTTAGGGCCAGGGGCCGGCACTGAAGCTTTCTTT. Translation: CASSLGPGAGTEAFF.

J is TRBJ1-2 and V is TRBV6-2 or TRBV6-3, with D perhaps matching TRBD1 (5 bases). Germline V lookup: CDR1 MNHEY, CDR2 SVGEGT. The CDR3 length is 14 residues. V was clipped by 2 bases and J by 8 bases, with 15 bases between them. The DNA of the CDR3 is TGTGCCAGCAGTTACCAAGGGGTTCCGGGCGGCTACACCTTC. It is translated as CASSYQGVPGGYTF.

The chain couples TRBV4-2 to TRBJ1-1; D not resolved. This CDR3 has 11 amino acids. Germline V gives CDR1 LGHNA, CDR2 YNFKEQ. The CDR3: CASRGNTEAFF. The DNA of the CDR3 is TGTGCAAGTAGAGGGAACACTGAAGCTTTCTTT.

The gene calls are TRBV9 and TRBJ1-1, with D possibly being TRBD1 (6 bases). This CDR3 contains 13 residues. The germline V gene has CDR1 SGDLS and CDR2 YYNGEE. V was shortened by 4 bases and J by 1 base, with 8 bases between the two germline ends. The CDR3 DNA is TGTGCCAGCAGCCAAGGGGGGAACACTGAAGCTTTCTTT. Protein product: CASSQGGNTEAFF.

The rearrangement uses TRBV25-1 and TRBJ1-5; D is undetermined. Germline assignment: CDR1 MGHDK and CDR2 SYGVNS. The V end lost 0 bases, the J end lost 3 bases, and 12 bases lay between the germline ends. The length of the CDR3 is 16 residues. For the CDR3, the DNA is TGTGCCAGCAGTGAATACCCAGGTCAAAACAATCAGCCCCAGCATTTT. It is translated as CASSEYPGQNNQPQHF.